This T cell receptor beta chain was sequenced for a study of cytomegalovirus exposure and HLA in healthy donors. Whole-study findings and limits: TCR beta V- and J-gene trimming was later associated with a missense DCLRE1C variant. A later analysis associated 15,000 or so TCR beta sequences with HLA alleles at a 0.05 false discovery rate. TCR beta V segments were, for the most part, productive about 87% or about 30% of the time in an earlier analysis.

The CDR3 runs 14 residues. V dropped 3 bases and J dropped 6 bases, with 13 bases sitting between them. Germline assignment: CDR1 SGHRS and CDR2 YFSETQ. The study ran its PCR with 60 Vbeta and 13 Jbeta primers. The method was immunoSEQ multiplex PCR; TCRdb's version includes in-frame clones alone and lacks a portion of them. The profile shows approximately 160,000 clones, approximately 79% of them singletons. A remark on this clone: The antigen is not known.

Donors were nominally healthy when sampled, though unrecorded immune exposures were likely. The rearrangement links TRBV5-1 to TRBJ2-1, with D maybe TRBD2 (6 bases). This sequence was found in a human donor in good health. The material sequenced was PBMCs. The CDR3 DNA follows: TGCGCCAGCAGCTCACGGGGGAACGGCAATGAGCAGTTCTTC. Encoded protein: CASSSRGNGNEQFF.